Each of the 10 T cell receptor beta chains below was sequenced from the same sample in a study of regulatory T cells in long-lasting Graves disease. TCR beta libraries were built with iRepertoire HTBI primers and Arm-PCR of CDR3 regions. Via MiXCR, TCRdb re-called the multiplex PCR reads, giving one row per CDR3 protein. The table lists 200,000 to 250,000 distinct CDR3 sequences, approximately 16% of them singletons. Time point denoted: newly diagnosed GD, antithyroid drugs for less than 3 months. Construction of the TCR library relied on RNA isolated from PBMCs. The source material was peripheral blood mononuclear cells (PBMCs), sampled at new diagnosis, from a patient treated with antithyroid drugs. The receptors shown here come from a female donor with Graves disease.

This clonotype has just a few counts. A much larger clone lies one base from this, so it may be a read error. This chain connects TRBV2 to TRBJ2-3; D uncertain. V was shortened by 8 bases and J by 6 bases, with 12 bases between the two germline ends. The CDR3 sequence is 12 residues long. The germline CDR1 and CDR2 sequences are SNHLY and FYNNEI. The CDR3 DNA reads as TGTGCCAGCGTCTCACCAGCGGATACGCAGTATTTT. Amino acids: CASVSPADTQYF.

This clonotype was seen at least ten times. The rearrangement joins TRBV28 to TRBJ1-4; TRBD1 matches 8 bases. CDR3 length: 14 residues. From germline, CDR1 is MDHEN and CDR2 SYDVKM. V was clipped by 5 bases and J by 8 bases; unmatched bases: 7. The CDR3 protein is CASSPRGQGEKLFF. The CDR3 DNA sequence: TGTGCCAGCAGTCCCAGGGGGCAAGGAGAAAAACTGTTTTTT.

This clonotype was detected a few times. A much larger clone lies a single base off, so this may be a read error. CDR3 region: CASSKNRDRDLGGQFF. DNA for the CDR3: TGTGCCAGCAGCAAAAACCGGGACAGGGATCTCGGTGGGCAGTTCTTC. V usage is TRBV7-8 and J usage is TRBJ2-1; 9 bases match TRBD1. This CDR3 is 16 amino acids long. V trimming: 5 bases; J trimming: 12 bases; junction bases outside the gene matches: 17. Per the germline V gene, CDR1 is SGHVS and CDR2 is FQNEAQ.

Ten or more counts support this clonotype. The chain employs TRBV6-1 and TRBJ2-7, with D perhaps TRBD1 or TRBD2 (6 bases each). Looked up from germline, CDR1 is MNHNS and CDR2 is SASEGT. CDR3 size: 16 residues. V lost 3 bases and J 3 bases, leaving 18 bases between the germline ends. CDR3 sequence: CASSEGGALAYYEQYF. CDR3 nucleotide sequence: TGTGCCAGCAGTGAGGGGGGCGCTCTAGCGTACTACGAGCAGTACTTC.

This clonotype showed up many times. The gene calls are TRBV5-4 and TRBJ1-1, with D uncertain. The CDR3 runs 14 residues. Germline V lookup: CDR1 SGHNT, CDR2 YYREEE (reference sequence). Trimming pared 0 bases from V and 8 bases from J, leaving 14 bases between. This chain's CDR3 is CASSLEGRGEEAFF. The CDR3 nucleotides are TGTGCCAGCAGCTTGGAGGGCCGCGGAGAAGAAGCTTTCTTT.

The table lists this clonotype with many counts. V and J are TRBV7-2 and TRBJ2-1, with D maybe TRBD1 (5 bases). This CDR3 contains 13 residues. Between the trimmed V and J ends, which lost 3 bases and 6 bases, there was a span of 9 bases. Germline V gives CDR1 SGHTA, CDR2 FQGNSA. CDR3 sequence (DNA): TGTGCCAGCAGCTTCGGACAACTCAATGAGCAGTTCTTC. Protein sequence: CASSFGQLNEQFF.

This clonotype occurred many times. This chain links TRBV24-1 with TRBJ2-1, with unresolved D. Germline V gene lookup returns CDR1 KGHDR and CDR2 SFDVKD. V was clipped by 0 bases and J by 4 bases, with 6 bases between them. This CDR3 spans 14 amino acids. The CDR3 loop reads CATSDLYSYNEQFF. For the CDR3, the DNA is TGTGCCACCAGTGATTTGTATTCTTACAATGAGCAGTTCTTC.

This chain connects TRBV6-1 to TRBJ2-5; 12 nucleotides match TRBD2. This CDR3 contains 16 residues. V lost 7 bases to trimming and J lost 0 bases; unmatched junction nucleotides: 6. Germline loops: CDR1 MNHNS, CDR2 SASEGT. The CDR3 sequence: CASTETSGSYQETQYF. The CDR3 nucleotides are TGTGCCAGCACCGAGACTAGCGGGAGTTACCAAGAGACCCAGTACTTC.

This clonotype was seen at least ten times. This chain joins TRBV5-1 and TRBJ2-7; D assignment may be TRBD1 or TRBD2 (5 bases each). Trimming took off 0 bases at V and 6 bases at J, with 13 bases between the two ends. CDR1 is SGHRS and CDR2 is YFSETQ in the germline V gene. The CDR3 loop spans 14 amino acids. As DNA, the CDR3 is TGCGCCAGCAGCTTGGGGGACCTAGGGCGCGAGCAGTACTTC. Translation: CASSLGDLGREQYF.

This clonotype was seen repeatedly, ten times or more. The chain couples TRBV20-1 to TRBJ1-2, with 9 nucleotides matching TRBD1. Germline V gives CDR1 DFQATT, CDR2 SNEGSKA (reference sequence). Trimming removed 6 bases from V and 2 bases from J; junction bases left unmatched: 10. CDR3 length: 15 residues. The CDR3 loop reads CSADLAGTGNYGYTF. CDR3 coding DNA: TGCAGTGCCGACCTAGCCGGGACAGGGAACTATGGCTACACCTTC.